A single sample is the source of the 22 T cell receptor beta chains below, sequenced in a study of neurological immune-mediated disorders. Stated time point: longitudinal time-point 3. In TCRdb, the 5' RACE reads were re-called with MiXCR into one record per CDR3 protein. The table has around 53,000 distinct CDR3 sequences, roughly 8.4% seen once. Input material: PBMCs. The receptor source for this set is a woman in her forties in good health.

Details on this clonotype: Being one base from a much bigger clone, this may be a read error. The CDR3 DNA reads as TGTGCCAGCAGCACTCTTGCTCGGGACAACATATATTTT. It translates to CASSTLARDNIYF. The J gene is TRBJ1-3, the V gene TRBV9, with D tentatively TRBD1 (6 bases). Trimming took 4 bases from V and 12 from J, leaving 17 bases between them. The CDR3 is made up of 13 amino acids. CDR1 is SGDLS and CDR2 is YYNGEE in the germline V gene.

V gene TRBV7-3 combines with J gene TRBJ2-7; D perhaps matches TRBD1 (5 bases). Germline V gives CDR1 SGHTA, CDR2 FQGTGA. CDR3 size: 19 residues. Trimming took 5 bases from V and 2 from J, leaving 28 bases between them. CDR3 sequence: CASSLFYKPDIVETYEQYF. The DNA for the CDR3 is TGTGCCAGCAGCCTTTTTTATAAACCGGACATAGTAGAAACCTACGAGCAGTACTTC.

This clonotype came up many times. The CDR3 nucleotides read TGCGCCAGCAGCTTGTACCCGGGACTAGCGGGAGGAGCAGATACGCAGTATTTT. Protein product: CASSLYPGLAGGADTQYF. The V gene is TRBV5-1, the J gene TRBJ2-3, with 15 bases lining up with TRBD2. V trimming: 1 base; J trimming: 4 bases; junction bases outside the gene matches: 7. CDR1 SGHRS and CDR2 YFSETQ come from the germline V gene. The CDR3 loop spans 18 amino acids. Drawing the rest from reference TRBV5-1 and TRBJ2-3, the complete variable domain is KAGVTQTPRYLIKTRGQQVTLSCSPISGHRSVSWYQQTPGQGLQFLFEYFSETQRNKGNFPGRFSGRQFSNSRSEMNVSTLELGDSALYLCASSLYPGLAGGADTQYFGPGTRLTVL.

The chain combines TRBV9 with TRBJ1-4, with D possibly matching TRBD1 (5 bases). The V and J ends lost 5 bases and 4 bases respectively, with 15 bases between them. This CDR3 region has 15 residues. From germline, CDR1 is SGDLS and CDR2 YYNGEE. The chain's CDR3 is CASSQGTGGNEKLFF. The CDR3 DNA follows: TGTGCCAGCAGTCAAGGGACGGGAGGTAATGAAAAACTGTTTTTT.

This clonotype has at least ten counts. CDR3 protein: CASSQERGLNTEAFF. The CDR3 nucleotides are TGCGCCAGCAGCCAAGAACGTGGGTTGAACACTGAAGCTTTCTTT. J is TRBJ1-1 and V is TRBV4-1; D gene ambiguous. V was trimmed by 0 bases and J by 0 bases, leaving 8 bases between them. Germline values: CDR1 MGHRA, CDR2 YSYEKL. The CDR3 has 15 amino acids.

There are many counts of this clonotype. The CDR3 DNA sequence: TGTGCCAGCAGTGTAAGCGGGAGAGGGGAGACCCAGTACTTC. Protein: CASSVSGRGETQYF. V gene TRBV6-5 combines with J gene TRBJ2-5, with 8 bases matching TRBD2. Germline loops: CDR1 MNHEY, CDR2 SVGAGI. V shed 5 bases, J shed 5 bases, and the junction held 7 bases outside the gene matches. CDR3 length: 14 amino acids.

Many counts were recorded for this clonotype. The J gene is TRBJ2-2, the V gene TRBV6-1, with D perhaps being TRBD1 or TRBD2 (5 bases each). Deletions cut 4 bases from V and 0 bases from J, with 12 bases between. Germline V lookup: CDR1 MNHNS, CDR2 SASEGT. The CDR3 covers 16 residues. Written as DNA, the CDR3 is TGTGCCAGCAGTGGAACCATGGGGGCGAACACCGGGGAGCTGTTTTTT. It translates to CASSGTMGANTGELFF.

Many counts were recorded for this clonotype. J is TRBJ2-3 and V is TRBV7-2; maybe TRBD2 (5 bases). Per germline, CDR1 SGHTA and CDR2 FQGNSA. The germline V and J ends were trimmed by 2 bases and 6 bases, with 9 bases remaining between them. The CDR3 length is 13 residues. The CDR3 loop is CASSLSPGDTQYF. CDR3 DNA: TGTGCCAGCAGCTTAAGTCCGGGGGATACGCAGTATTTT.

This clonotype has at least ten counts. The chain recombines TRBV7-2 with TRBJ1-3; 9 nucleotides align to TRBD1. This CDR3 comprises 14 residues. Germline lookup yields CDR1 SGHTA and CDR2 FQGNSA. V was pared by 4 bases and J by 4 bases, with 2 bases of the junction left unmatched. CDR3 residues: CASSWDREGNTIYF. The CDR3 nucleotides read TGTGCCAGCAGCTGGGACAGGGAGGGAAACACCATATATTTT.

This clonotype was found many times. The genes are TRBV14 and TRBJ2-7; TRBD1 matches 7 bases. The trim removed 2 bases at V and 4 bases at J, leaving 5 bases unmatched. In germline, CDR1 is SGHDN, CDR2 FVKESK. CDR3 size: 14 residues. The CDR3 here is CASSQRDRIYEQYF. CDR3 nucleotide sequence: TGTGCCAGCAGCCAACGGGACAGAATTTACGAGCAGTACTTC.

This clonotype was recorded at least ten times. The chain joins TRBV5-4 to TRBJ1-2, with no clear D. CDR1 and CDR2 (germline): SGHNT, YYREEE (reference sequence). CDR3 length equals 15 residues. Trimming took off 6 bases at V and 2 bases at J, with 17 bases between the two ends. CDR3 amino acids: CASIPSGVPNYGYTF. The CDR3 bases are TGTGCCAGCATTCCATCAGGAGTCCCGAACTATGGCTACACCTTC.

The genes are TRBV4-2 and TRBJ2-2; TRBD1 might be the D (5 bases). Germline values: CDR1 LGHNA, CDR2 YNFKEQ. The CDR3 has 17 residues. V was cut by 6 bases and J by 3 bases, with 20 bases left in between. The CDR3 nucleotides are TGTGCCAGCAGACGTTTCGGCTTAGGGGCAGACACCGGGGAGCTGTTTTTT. This sequence encodes CASRRFGLGADTGELFF.

This clonotype showed up just a few times. This chain uses TRBV5-6 with TRBJ2-1; possibly TRBD1 for D (5 bases). The V end was cut by 3 bases, the J end by 5 bases, with 15 bases between. CDR1 is SGHDT, CDR2 YYEEEE, per germline. The CDR3 is 15 amino acids. This chain's CDR3 is CASSWGLLGDNEQFF. CDR3 nucleotides: TGTGCCAGCAGCTGGGGCCTATTGGGCGACAATGAGCAGTTCTTC.

This clonotype occurred a few times. This chain uses TRBV12-3 or TRBV12-4 with TRBJ2-1, with 12 bases fitting TRBD2. With V trimmed by 11 bases and J by 4 bases, 15 bases remained unmatched. CDR3 length: 17 amino acids. The CDR3 DNA is TGTGCCTCAGGACTAGCGGGATCAGGAAGCGTTTACAATGAGCAGTTCTTC. Translated, it gives CASGLAGSGSVYNEQFF.

Many counts were recorded for this clonotype. The rearrangement joins TRBV20-1 to TRBJ2-1; 9 positions match TRBD2. The V segment lost 2 bases and the J segment 5 bases; nucleotides outside the gene matches: 7. CDR1 is DFQATT and CDR2 is SNEGSKA in the germline V gene (reference sequence). This CDR3 has 15 amino acids. The CDR3 nucleotides read TGCAGTGCTAGACCGACTAGCGGAGCTAACAATGAGCAGTTCTTC. It yields the protein CSARPTSGANNEQFF.

This clonotype was seen repeatedly, ten times or more. The chain couples TRBV4-1 to TRBJ1-1; tentative D call: TRBD1 (6 bases). CDR1 is MGHRA, CDR2 YSYEKL, per germline. V lost 1 base and J 5 bases, leaving 14 bases between the germline ends. CDR3 length: 15 residues. The CDR3 DNA sequence: TGCGCCAGCAGCCAAGTCGGGGGGGCAAGGACTGAAGCTTTCTTT. This encodes CASSQVGGARTEAFF.

In its sample, this clonotype was seen many times. V usage is TRBV12-3 or TRBV12-4 and J usage is TRBJ1-3; perhaps TRBD1 as D (5 bases). With 9 bases removed from V and 0 bases from J, the gap between germline ends came to 18 bases. The length of the CDR3 is 16 residues. The CDR3 DNA follows: TGTGCCAGTGCTACTAGGGCAGGGAACTCTGGAAACACCATATATTTT. Translating it yields CASATRAGNSGNTIYF.

This clonotype appeared many times. The chain has TRBV4-3 and TRBJ2-7, with TRBD2 matching 7 bases. The CDR3 extends over 18 amino acids. Germline CDR1 is LGHNA and CDR2 is YSLEER. With V trimmed by 1 base and J by 5 bases, 17 bases remained unmatched. The CDR3 nucleotides are TGCGCCAGCAGCCAAGTTTATACCGCGGGGGAATACTGGGACGAGCAGTACTTC. As protein: CASSQVYTAGEYWDEQYF.

This clonotype has at least ten counts. The chain recombines TRBV20-1 with TRBJ1-5, with TRBD1 as a possible D gene (5 bases). V shed 1 base and J shed 5 bases, with 12 bases lying between them. The CDR3 totals 14 residues. The germline V gene encodes CDR1 DFQATT and CDR2 SNEGSKA (reference sequence). In DNA form, the CDR3 reads TGCAGTGCTAGAGTCGGCAGGGACTATCAGCCCCAGCATTTT. Translated: CSARVGRDYQPQHF.

This clonotype has a count of ten or more. The chain has TRBV25-1 and TRBJ1-3; TRBD1 might be the D (5 bases). The germline V gene encodes CDR1 MGHDK and CDR2 SYGVNS. Deletions cut 8 bases from V and 0 bases from J, with 17 bases between. The CDR3 is made up of 16 amino acids. Here the CDR3 reads CASGGGELVSGNTIYF. DNA for the CDR3: TGTGCCAGCGGCGGAGGGGAGTTAGTCTCTGGAAACACCATATATTTT.

This clonotype came up many times. The chain has TRBV27 and TRBJ1-1; D perhaps matches TRBD1 (6 bases). The ends were cut back, 6 bases at V and 6 bases at J, with 17 bases in the middle. Germline V gives CDR1 MNHEY, CDR2 SMNVEV (reference sequence). CDR3 length: 14 amino acids. Here the CDR3 DNA reads TGTGCCAGCAGGCACCAGGGGCTCGGCCCTGAAGCTTTCTTT. Translating gives CASRHQGLGPEAFF.

At least ten counts were recorded for this clonotype. The rearrangement uses TRBV7-9 and TRBJ2-1; D perhaps matches TRBD2 (5 bases). The CDR3 has 14 amino acids. Trimming removed 2 bases at V and 6 bases at J, with 11 bases between. Per germline, CDR1 SEHNR and CDR2 FQNEAQ (reference sequence). Written as DNA, the CDR3 is TGTGCCAGCAGCTTAAGGCTAGCTGGCAATGAGCAGTTCTTC. Amino acids: CASSLRLAGNEQFF.